This T cell receptor beta chain was identified during a study of blood T cell repertoires in COVID-19. Study summary: Sample material is recorded as cDNA or gDNA derived from T cells, B-cell-depleted T cells, or PBMCs.

Profiling relied on immunoSEQ multiplex PCR, and the TCRdb table lists in-frame clones only, not all of them. The sample holds around 36,000 clones, about four fifths seen once. Per the germline V gene, CDR1 is SGDLS and CDR2 is YYNGEE. Trimming pared 0 bases from V and 5 bases from J, leaving 11 bases between. This CDR3 region has 15 residues. The chain joins TRBV9 to TRBJ1-4; D remains ambiguous. This TCR was sampled from a man in his forties or fifties with acute or convalescent COVID-19. Material: peripheral blood. The CDR3, as DNA: TGTGCCAGCAGCGTAGGCGGTCGATTAAATGAAAAACTGTTTTTT. Its translation: CASSVGGRLNEKLFF.